Below are 9 T cell receptor beta chains sequenced from a single sample in a study of a mutant IDH1 vaccine in newly diagnosed glioma. The assay was immunoSEQ multiplex PCR, and TCRdb's table has in-frame clones only and misses some. The sample has about 33,000 clones, 88% seen once; the top ten hold around 2.5%. For these receptors, no antigen is known. The time point here: week 23, last vaccination. What each vaccine dose contained was 300 ug of mutant IDH1 20-mer peptide, accompanied by topical imiquimod. Specimen: PBMCs, collected from a glioma patient whose treatment included an IDH1 peptide vaccine. These receptors were collected from a man aged 40-50 years with glioma.

V usage is TRBV11-2 and J usage is TRBJ1-6; perhaps TRBD1 as D (6 bases). There are 13 residues in the CDR3. Per germline, CDR1 SGHAT and CDR2 FQNNGV. V lost 7 bases to trimming and J lost 8 bases, with 12 bases between them. The CDR3 is CASNLGGDSPLHF. DNA for the CDR3: TGTGCCAGCAACCTAGGGGGGGATTCACCCCTCCACTTT. Full variable domain (outside the CDR3, taken from reference TRBV11-2 and TRBJ1-6): EAGVAQSPRYKIIEKRQSVAFWCNPISGHATLYWYQQILGQGPKLLIQFQNNGVVDDSQLPKDRFSAERLKGVDSTLKIQPAKLEDSAVYLCASNLGGDSPLHFGNGTRLTVT.

The gene calls are TRBV5-4 and TRBJ1-5; no clear D. CDR3 size: 13 residues. Between the trimmed V and J ends, which lost 0 bases and 9 bases, there was a span of 10 bases. Per the germline V gene, CDR1 is SGHNT and CDR2 is YYREEE (reference sequence). CDR3: CASSLAIGGPQHF. The CDR3 DNA sequence: TGTGCCAGCAGCTTGGCCATCGGAGGGCCCCAGCATTTT.

The chain combines TRBV5-6 with TRBJ1-2, with D hard to call. Deletions cut 1 base from V and 4 bases from J, with 5 bases between. The CDR3 has 12 residues. Germline CDR1 and CDR2: SGHDT and YYEEEE. The CDR3, as DNA: TGTGCCAGCAGCTTGTGGGGCTATGGCTACACCTTC. Protein: CASSLWGYGYTF.

This clone was found once. The chain links TRBV28 to TRBJ2-3, with 8 bases identical to TRBD2. From germline, CDR1 is MDHEN and CDR2 SYDVKM. Unmatched junction bases numbered 15, after V lost 5 bases and J lost 8 bases. The CDR3 is 16 amino acids. The CDR3 region has the DNA TGTGCCAGCAGTCGCCCCTTCGGGGGGGGGAGGGGTACGCAGTATTTT. The encoded protein is CASSRPFGGGRGTQYF.

The chain employs TRBV11-1 and TRBJ2-3; 11 positions match TRBD1. This CDR3 has 15 amino acids. Per the germline V gene, CDR1 is SGHAT and CDR2 is FQDESV (reference sequence). J was trimmed by 3 bases and V by 3 bases; bases with no gene match: 2. The CDR3 DNA follows: TGTGCCAGCAGCTTGGACAGGGGGCGGACAGATACGCAGTATTTT. Translation gives CASSLDRGRTDTQYF.

The chain recombines TRBV5-1 with TRBJ2-1; possible D gene TRBD1, 5 bases. Trimming removed 6 bases at V and 0 bases at J, with 13 bases between. The CDR3 covers 15 residues. Germline V gene data show CDR1 as SGHRS and CDR2 as YFSETQ. The CDR3: CASIPTASSYNEQFF. CDR3 nucleotide sequence: TGCGCCAGCATCCCGACAGCCAGCTCCTACAATGAGCAGTTCTTC.

The chain recombines TRBV27 with TRBJ2-3; the match to TRBD2 covers 8 bases. V trimming: 3 bases; J trimming: 2 bases; junction bases outside the gene matches: 4. This CDR3 has 15 residues. CDR1 MNHEY and CDR2 SMNVEV come from the germline V gene (reference sequence). DNA of the CDR3: TGTGCCAGCAGTTTTTTAGCGGGGTACACAGATACGCAGTATTTT. It specifies CASSFLAGYTDTQYF.

The chain uses TRBV4-1 and TRBJ2-7; no definite D call. Germline-derived CDR1 and CDR2 are MGHRA and YSYEKL. V was clipped by 3 bases and J by 0 bases, with 6 bases between them. The CDR3 totals 13 residues. The CDR3 protein is CASSQTVSYEQYF. In DNA form, the CDR3 reads TGCGCCAGCAGCCAGACGGTCTCCTACGAGCAGTACTTC.

This clone was seen just once. The chain carries TRBV6-4 and TRBJ1-2; unclear D gene. The germline gives CDR1 MRHNA, CDR2 SNTAGT. V lost 7 bases to trimming and J lost 4 bases, with 19 bases between them. The CDR3 has 15 amino acids. CDR3 coding DNA: TGTGCCAGCACCCCCCAGCTCGGGCGCGGCTATGGCTACACCTTC. Protein: CASTPQLGRGYGYTF.